Listed here is a single T cell receptor (beta chain). What it binds is unknown. The data originate from a study of shared clonotypes between healthy human individuals. The overall study: CD4 naive and CD4 memory each took three plates per donor, while CD8 naive took two and CD8 memory one. Notes on the study in general: Rarefaction exposed incomplete sorted-subset sequencing despite large depth.

The CDR3 has 16 amino acids. Per the germline V gene, CDR1 is GTSNPN and CDR2 is SVGIG (reference sequence). With 1 base removed from V and 3 bases from J, the gap between germline ends came to 16 bases. The repertoire was sequenced with immunoSEQ multiplex PCR; TCRdb's copy has only in-frame clones and lacks some. The top ten hold 0.1% to 0.15% of the sample, which has 2 million to 2.5 million clones, 90% to 96% seen once. Sequencing was performed on naive CD4+ T cells sorted from blood. Noted subset: CD45RA+ positively selected. The genes are TRBV30 and TRBJ1-5, with TRBD1 as a possible D gene (5 bases). This TCR was sampled from a man between 18 and 29 years old in good health. In nucleotides, the CDR3 is TGTGCCTGGAGTGACGTGGGGGTTCTTAACAATCAGCCCCAGCATTTT. Amino acids: CAWSDVGVLNNQPQHF.